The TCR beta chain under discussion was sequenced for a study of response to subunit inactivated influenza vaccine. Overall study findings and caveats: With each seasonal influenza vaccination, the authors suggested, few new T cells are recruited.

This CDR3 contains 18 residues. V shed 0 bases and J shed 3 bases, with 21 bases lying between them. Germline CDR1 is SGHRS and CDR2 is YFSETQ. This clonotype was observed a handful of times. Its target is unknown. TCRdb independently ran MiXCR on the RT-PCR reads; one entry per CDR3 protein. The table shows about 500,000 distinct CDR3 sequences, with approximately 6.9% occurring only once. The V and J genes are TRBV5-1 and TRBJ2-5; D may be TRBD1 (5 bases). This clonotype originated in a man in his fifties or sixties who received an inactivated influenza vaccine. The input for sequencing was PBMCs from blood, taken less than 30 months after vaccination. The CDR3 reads CASSLVPGLRGGEETQYF. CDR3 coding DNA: TGCGCCAGCAGCTTGGTTCCGGGTTTAAGGGGCGGAGAAGAGACCCAGTACTTC.